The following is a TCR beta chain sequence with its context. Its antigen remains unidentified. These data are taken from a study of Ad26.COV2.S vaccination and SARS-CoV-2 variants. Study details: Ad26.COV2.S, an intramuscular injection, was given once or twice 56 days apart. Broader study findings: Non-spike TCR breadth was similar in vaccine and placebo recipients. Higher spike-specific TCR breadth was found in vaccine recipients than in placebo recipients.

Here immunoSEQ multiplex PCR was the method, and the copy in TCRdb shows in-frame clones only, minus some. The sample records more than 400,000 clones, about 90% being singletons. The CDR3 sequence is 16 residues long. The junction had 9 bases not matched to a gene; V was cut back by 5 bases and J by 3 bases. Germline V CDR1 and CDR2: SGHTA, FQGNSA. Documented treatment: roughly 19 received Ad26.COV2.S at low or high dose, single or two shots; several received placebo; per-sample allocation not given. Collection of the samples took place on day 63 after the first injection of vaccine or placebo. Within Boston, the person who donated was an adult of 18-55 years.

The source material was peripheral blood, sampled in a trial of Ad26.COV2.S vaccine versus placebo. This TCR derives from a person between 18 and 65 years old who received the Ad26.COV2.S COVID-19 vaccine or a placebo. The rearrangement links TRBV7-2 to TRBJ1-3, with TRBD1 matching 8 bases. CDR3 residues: CASSGRTGSFGNTIYF. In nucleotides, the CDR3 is TGTGCCAGCAGCGGACGGACAGGGTCTTTTGGAAACACCATATATTTT. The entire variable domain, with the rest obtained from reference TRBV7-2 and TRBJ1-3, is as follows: GAGVSQSPSNKVTEKGKDVELRCDPISGHTALYWYRQSLGQGLEFLIYFQGNSAPDKSGLPSDRFSAERTGGSVSTLTIQRTQQEDSAVYLCASSGRTGSFGNTIYFGEGSWLTVV.